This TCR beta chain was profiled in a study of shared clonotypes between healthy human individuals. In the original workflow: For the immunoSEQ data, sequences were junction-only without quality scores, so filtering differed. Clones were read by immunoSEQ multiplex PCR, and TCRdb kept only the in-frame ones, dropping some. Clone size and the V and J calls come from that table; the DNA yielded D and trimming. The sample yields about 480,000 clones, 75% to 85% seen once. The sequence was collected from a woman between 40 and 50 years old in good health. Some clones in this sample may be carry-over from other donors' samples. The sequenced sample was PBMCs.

The CDR3 loop reads CASSKALAGDSSYEQYF. The CDR3 DNA reads TGTGCCAGCAGCAAAGCGCTTGCAGGGGATAGCTCCTACGAGCAGTACTTC. This chain connects TRBV21-1 to TRBJ2-7; TRBD1, as called in the table, went unchecked against the DNA. TRBV21-1 represents a pseudogene. This CDR3 comprises 17 residues.